These T cell receptor beta chains were read from a single sample in a study of blood T cell repertoires in COVID-19. Profiled with immunoSEQ multiplex PCR; TCRdb holds only in-frame clones, not every one. Of under 250,000 clones in the sample, roughly 80% were seen once. Sequencing input: PBMCs or T cells enriched from blood (not recorded which). Source of these receptors: a man aged 55-75 years who had recovered from COVID-19. CDR3s include the opening cysteine and the closing phenylalanine or tryptophan. D genes are given only for firm matches. The size of a clone is reported for some rows only, either as once, few or many, or as a class for expanded clones.

D gene: -
clone size: -
V gene: TRBV24-1
J gene: TRBJ2-4
CDR3 protein: CATSDPAEGDIQYF
CDR3 DNA: TGTGCCACCAGTGATCCTGCAGAAGGGGACATTCAGTACTTC

D gene: -
clone size: -
V gene: TRBV5-6
J gene: TRBJ2-6
CDR3 protein: CASSLQDKSGANVLTF
CDR3 DNA: TGTGCCAGCAGCCTCCAGGACAAATCTGGGGCCAACGTCCTGACTTTC

D gene: TRBD1
clone size: -
V gene: TRBV11-3
J gene: TRBJ1-3
CDR3 protein: CASSLMRQGNGNTIYF
CDR3 DNA: TGTGCCAGCAGCTTAATGAGACAGGGTAATGGAAACACCATATATTTT

D gene: TRBD1
clone size: -
V gene: TRBV10-3
J gene: TRBJ1-6
CDR3 protein: CASAGQGRSPLHF
CDR3 DNA: TGTGCCTCAGCCGGACAGGGAAGGTCACCCCTCCACTTT

D gene: TRBD1
clone size: -
V gene: TRBV7-9
J gene: TRBJ2-7
CDR3 protein: CASSMGQGNHEQYF
CDR3 DNA: TGTGCCAGCAGCATGGGACAGGGTAACCACGAGCAGTACTTC

D gene: TRBD1
clone size: -
V gene: TRBV9
J gene: TRBJ1-2
CDR3 protein: CASSVEGRDSSPRGYGYTF
CDR3 DNA: TGTGCCAGCAGCGTAGAAGGGCGGGACAGCTCCCCACGCGGCTATGGCTACACCTTC

D gene: TRBD2
clone size: -
V gene: TRBV7-6
J gene: TRBJ2-1
CDR3 protein: CASSSGLAGVNEQFF
CDR3 DNA: TGTGCCAGCAGCTCTGGACTAGCGGGGGTGAATGAGCAGTTCTTC

D gene: TRBD2
clone size: -
V gene: TRBV29-1
J gene: TRBJ2-3
CDR3 protein: CSVGGGGADTQYF
CDR3 DNA: TGCAGCGTTGGGGGCGGGGGGGCAGATACGCAGTATTTT

D gene: TRBD1
clone size: -
V gene: TRBV27
J gene: TRBJ1-4
CDR3 protein: CASSSGGSNEKLFF
CDR3 DNA: TGTGCCAGCAGCTCAGGGGGATCTAATGAAAAACTGTTTTTT

D gene: -
clone size: -
V gene: TRBV5-1
J gene: TRBJ2-1
CDR3 protein: CASSLGGGFYNEQFF
CDR3 DNA: TGCGCCAGCAGCTTGGGCGGGGGCTTCTACAATGAGCAGTTCTTC

D gene: -
clone size: -
V gene: TRBV23-1
J gene: TRBJ1-2
CDR3 protein: CASSQGPEAGGYTF
CDR3 DNA: TGCGCCAGCAGTCAAGGTCCGGAGGCGGGCGGCTACACCTTC

D gene: -
clone size: many
V gene: TRBV5-5
J gene: TRBJ1-1
CDR3 protein: CASRGDLNTEAFF
CDR3 DNA: TGTGCCAGCAGGGGCGATCTAAACACTGAAGCTTTCTTT

D gene: -
clone size: -
V gene: TRBV27
J gene: TRBJ2-7
CDR3 protein: CASSPNRERAYEQYF
CDR3 DNA: TGTGCCAGCAGTCCCAACAGGGAAAGGGCCTACGAGCAGTACTTC

D gene: -
clone size: -
V gene: TRBV6-5
J gene: TRBJ1-1
CDR3 protein: CASSYSIVNTEAFF
CDR3 DNA: TGTGCCAGCAGTTACTCGATAGTGAACACTGAAGCTTTCTTT

D gene: TRBD1
clone size: -
V gene: TRBV18
J gene: TRBJ2-7
CDR3 protein: CASSPARDSYEQYF
CDR3 DNA: TGTGCCAGCTCCCCGGCCCGGGACAGCTACGAGCAGTACTTC